Below, one TCR beta chain is given with its context. The data were taken from a study of blood T cell repertoires in COVID-19. For the study at large: From the United States, Italy and Spain came samples of acute and convalescent COVID-19. Nucleic acid was either cDNA or gDNA, and it came from T cells, B-cell-depleted T cells, or PBMCs.

The CDR3 sequence is 13 residues long. V dropped 5 bases and J dropped 7; count of bases not matched to a gene: 3. Germline lookup yields CDR1 MNHEY and CDR2 SVGAGI. As originally analysed: By means of reference gene primer amplification, nucleated cell counts were estimated. Clones were sequenced by immunoSEQ multiplex PCR, and TCRdb holds only the in-frame ones, with some missing. Clone size and the V and J calls come from that table; the DNA yielded D and trimming. The sample lists fewer than 350,000 clones, approximately 80% occurring once. This TCR came from a woman aged 55-75 years with active or convalescent COVID-19. Sequenced: peripheral blood. This sequence joins TRBV6-5 and TRBJ1-5; 9 bases agree with TRBD1. The CDR3 nucleotides read TGTGCCAGCAGTCCGGGACAGGGCCAGCCCCAGCATTTT. This encodes CASSPGQGQPQHF.